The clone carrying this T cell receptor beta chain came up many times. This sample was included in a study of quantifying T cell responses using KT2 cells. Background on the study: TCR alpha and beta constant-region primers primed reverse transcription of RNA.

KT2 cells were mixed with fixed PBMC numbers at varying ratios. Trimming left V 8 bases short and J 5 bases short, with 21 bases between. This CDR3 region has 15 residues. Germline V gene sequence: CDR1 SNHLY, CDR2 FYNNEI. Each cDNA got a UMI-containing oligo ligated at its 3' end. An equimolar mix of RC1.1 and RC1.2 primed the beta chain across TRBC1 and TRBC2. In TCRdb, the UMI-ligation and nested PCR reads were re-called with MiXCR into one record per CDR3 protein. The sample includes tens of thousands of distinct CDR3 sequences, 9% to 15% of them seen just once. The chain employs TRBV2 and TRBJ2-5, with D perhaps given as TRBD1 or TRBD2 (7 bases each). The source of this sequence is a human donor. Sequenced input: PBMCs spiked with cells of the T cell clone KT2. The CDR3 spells CASGFQGGKSETQYF. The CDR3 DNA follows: TGTGCCAGCGGCTTCCAGGGGGGGAAGAGTGAGACCCAGTACTTC.